Shown below are 30 T cell receptor beta chains from a single sample sequenced in a study of cytomegalovirus exposure and HLA in healthy donors. Profiled with immunoSEQ multiplex PCR; TCRdb holds only in-frame clones, not every one. The table shows some 320,000 clones, with around 90% occurring only once. Specimen: PBMCs. The receptors derive from a young woman in good health and CMV-seropositive.

The chain carries TRBV28 and TRBJ2-2, with D possibly TRBD1 on 5 matching bases. V was pared by 4 bases and J by 5 bases, with 5 bases between. Germline-derived CDR1 and CDR2 are MDHEN and SYDVKM. The CDR3 loop spans 12 amino acids. CDR3 amino acids: CASSSGTGELFF. The CDR3 region has the DNA TGTGCCAGCAGTTCAGGGACCGGGGAGCTGTTTTTT.

This clone was counted once. The rearrangement joins TRBV6-5 to TRBJ2-2, with no clear D. This CDR3 is 11 amino acids long. Germline CDR1 MNHEY, CDR2 SVGAGI. Trimming pared 6 bases from V and 6 bases from J, leaving 5 bases between. Here the CDR3 reads CASRSAGELFF. CDR3 DNA sequence: TGTGCCAGCAGATCCGCCGGGGAGCTGTTTTTT.

This rearrangement joins TRBV27 to TRBJ2-1, with a possible D match to TRBD2 (5 bases). Germline-derived CDR1 and CDR2 are MNHEY and SMNVEV (reference sequence). Trimming took 7 bases from V and 3 from J, leaving 16 bases between them. The CDR3 sequence is 15 residues long. The CDR3 bases are TGTGCCAGCAAAGATAGCGATCGGCTCTACAATGAGCAGTTCTTC. Amino acid sequence: CASKDSDRLYNEQFF.

CDR3 protein: CASSLGDRVRNEQFF. The CDR3 DNA reads as TGTGCCAGCAGTTTAGGGGACAGGGTACGTAATGAGCAGTTCTTC. J is TRBJ2-1 and V is TRBV28; 9 bases are a match to TRBD1. Germline CDR1 and CDR2: MDHEN and SYDVKM. The J segment lost 7 bases and the V segment lost 2 bases, leaving 6 bases of the junction unmatched. This CDR3 has 15 amino acids.

This rearrangement joins TRBV5-1 to TRBJ1-2; no definite D call. The CDR3 contains 16 residues. Trimming pared 2 bases from V and 6 bases from J, leaving 20 bases between. Germline CDR1 reads SGHRS; CDR2 reads YFSETQ. CDR3 loop: CASSFGDVGRVNGYTF. The CDR3 nucleotides read TGCGCCAGCAGCTTCGGCGATGTAGGGCGGGTCAATGGCTACACCTTC.

This rearrangement joins TRBV7-2 to TRBJ1-2; TRBD1 agrees at 10 bases. The CDR3 spans 14 residues. Germline values: CDR1 SGHTA, CDR2 FQGNSA. After removal of 3 bases from V and 4 bases from J, the junction contained 2 bases not matched to a gene. The CDR3 sequence: CASSLTGGGYGYTF. CDR3 nucleotides: TGTGCCAGCAGCTTGACAGGGGGCGGCTATGGCTACACCTTC.

V gene TRBV6-5 combines with J gene TRBJ2-5, with 8 bases fitting TRBD2. Germline V gene lookup returns CDR1 MNHEY and CDR2 SVGAGI. The CDR3 length is 14 residues. V gave up 6 bases and J gave up 10 bases; unmatched junction bases: 13. DNA of the CDR3: TGTGCCAGCAGCCCCGGGGGGGTTAATGGTGGCCAGTACTTC. This gives the protein CASSPGGVNGGQYF.

The chain is built from TRBV4-1 and TRBJ2-3; tentative D call: TRBD2 (5 bases). The V end lost 2 bases, the J end lost 6 bases, and 15 bases lay between the germline ends. This CDR3 has 15 residues. The germline CDR1 and CDR2 sequences are MGHRA and YSYEKL. The CDR3 loop reads CASSQTASLLDTQYF. DNA for the CDR3: TGCGCCAGCAGCCAAACCGCTAGCCTACTGGATACGCAGTATTTT.

This chain links TRBV6-6 with TRBJ2-3, with D hard to call. Germline CDR1 and CDR2: MNHNY and SVGAGI (reference sequence). This CDR3 region has 13 residues. V lost 6 bases and J 3 bases, leaving 10 bases between the germline ends. The CDR3, as DNA: TGTGCCAGCAGAGCAGATGTGACAGATACGCAGTATTTT. As protein: CASRADVTDTQYF.

The chain employs TRBV27 and TRBJ2-7; 9 bases are a match to TRBD2. V lost 2 bases to trimming and J lost 5 bases; unmatched junction nucleotides: 4. This CDR3 has 14 residues. The germline gives CDR1 MNHEY, CDR2 SMNVEV (reference sequence). Here the CDR3 reads CASSLAGGPNEQYF. The CDR3 DNA sequence: TGTGCCAGCAGTTTAGCGGGGGGGCCTAACGAGCAGTACTTC.

This chain uses TRBV7-9 with TRBJ2-4; 7 positions match TRBD2. CDR1 and CDR2 (germline): SEHNR, FQNEAQ (reference sequence). CDR3 length equals 14 residues. V lost 1 base, J lost 6 bases, and 3 bases stayed unmatched. The CDR3 bases are TGTGCCAGCAGCTTAGGGACTAGTGGAAACATTCAGTACTTC. Protein sequence: CASSLGTSGNIQYF.

This clone was counted only a few times. This rearrangement joins TRBV7-6 to TRBJ1-2, with a weak D call TRBD1 (6 bases). The CDR3 runs to 14 residues. The germline V gene has CDR1 SGHVS and CDR2 FNYEAQ. V lost 5 bases, J lost 4 bases, and 14 bases lay in between. In DNA, the CDR3 is TGTGCCAGCAGCCCAGGGGCAGACCTCTATGGCTACACCTTC. This sequence encodes CASSPGADLYGYTF.

The V call is TRBV2, the J call TRBJ2-5; 10 nucleotides match TRBD1. The CDR3 is 17 amino acids. The V gene end was trimmed by 10 bases and the J gene end by 4 bases; junction bases not matched to a gene: 18. CDR1 and CDR2 from the germline V gene are SNHLY and FYNNEI. CDR3 amino acids: CANWAQRTGTGVETQYF. The CDR3 DNA reads as TGTGCCAACTGGGCACAGCGAACCGGGACAGGGGTAGAGACCCAGTACTTC.

The chain is built from TRBV7-3 and TRBJ2-1; TRBD2 is a possible D gene (5 bases). Germline V gives CDR1 SGHTA, CDR2 FQGTGA. There are 15 residues in the CDR3. V was clipped by 4 bases and J by 4 bases, with 14 bases between them. CDR3 sequence: CASSYEGGGYNEQFF. DNA for the CDR3: TGTGCCAGCAGCTACGAAGGAGGCGGGTACAATGAGCAGTTCTTC.

The chain joins TRBV7-6 to TRBJ1-6, with D unresolved. Germline V gene sequence: CDR1 SGHVS, CDR2 FNYEAQ. This CDR3 contains 14 residues. The V end was cut by 5 bases, the J end by 4 bases, with 9 bases between. CDR3: CASSLGPYNSPLHF. DNA for the CDR3: TGTGCCAGCAGCCTCGGCCCTTATAATTCACCCCTCCACTTT.

V is TRBV5-1 and J is TRBJ2-7; 13 bases map to TRBD2. Looked up from germline, CDR1 is SGHRS and CDR2 is YFSETQ. V trimming: 4 bases; J trimming: 3 bases; junction bases outside the gene matches: 1. This CDR3 is 14 amino acids long. The CDR3 protein is CASSRLAGGYEQYF. The CDR3 coding sequence is TGCGCCAGCAGCCGACTAGCGGGGGGCTACGAGCAGTACTTC.

DNA for the CDR3: TGTGCCAGCAGCCGCGTATTGGGCACTGAAGCTTTCTTT. Translation gives CASSRVLGTEAFF. The chain has TRBV25-1 and TRBJ1-1; D uncertain. The germline V gene encodes CDR1 MGHDK and CDR2 SYGVNS. Deletions cut 6 bases from V and 4 bases from J, with 12 bases between. The CDR3 is made up of 13 amino acids.

The chain recombines TRBV5-1 with TRBJ2-1; D is possibly TRBD1 (5 bases). The CDR3 is 16 residues long. Germline lookup yields CDR1 SGHRS and CDR2 YFSETQ. Trimming removed 4 bases from V and 3 bases from J, with 17 bases in between. The DNA of the CDR3 is TGCGCCAGCAGCCCGTACTTTGACAGCTTCTACAATGAGCAGTTCTTC. This sequence encodes CASSPYFDSFYNEQFF.

The chain combines TRBV6-1 with TRBJ1-2; no reliable D call. Germline values: CDR1 MNHNS, CDR2 SASEGT. Trimming shortened V by 2 bases and J by 3 bases, and 10 bases separated the two germline ends. The CDR3 runs 14 residues. The DNA of the CDR3 is TGTGCCAGCAGTGAACTCCTAAGGGACTATGGCTACACCTTC. Translated: CASSELLRDYGYTF.

The chain joins TRBV18 to TRBJ2-7; 15 bases fit TRBD2. The CDR3 covers 18 residues. Germline V gives CDR1 KGHSH, CDR2 LQKENI. The V and J ends lost 3 bases and 5 bases, in that order; junction bases with no gene match: 11. Written as DNA, the CDR3 is TGTGCCAGCTCACCGACGGGACTAGCGGGAGGCTCTCCCAACGAGCAGTACTTC. Its protein is CASSPTGLAGGSPNEQYF.

The chain recombines TRBV18 with TRBJ2-5; 9 bases agree with TRBD2. This CDR3 has 14 amino acids. Germline values: CDR1 KGHSH, CDR2 LQKENI. V shed 3 bases, J shed 5 bases, and the junction held 4 bases outside the gene matches. The CDR3 sequence: CASSPSSGGETQYF. The CDR3 coding sequence is TGTGCCAGCTCACCGAGTAGCGGGGGCGAGACCCAGTACTTC.

Only a few counts were recorded for this clone. The chain joins TRBV6-1 to TRBJ1-4; 8 bases map to TRBD1. This CDR3 has 15 residues. CDR1 MNHNS and CDR2 SASEGT come from the germline V gene. With V trimmed by 1 base and J by 8 bases, 6 bases remained unmatched. CDR3 in DNA: TGTGCCAGCAGTGAAGAGGGGACAGGAGGCGAAAAACTGTTTTTT. It encodes CASSEEGTGGEKLFF.

The rearrangement joins TRBV4-2 to TRBJ2-7; no reliable D call. CDR3 length: 13 amino acids. The V gene lost 4 bases and the J gene lost 5 bases, with 12 bases spanning the gap. Looked up from germline, CDR1 is LGHNA and CDR2 is YNFKEQ. The CDR3 DNA reads TGTGCCAGCAGCCCAGACCCGACCGACGAGCAGTACTTC. It encodes CASSPDPTDEQYF.

The chain combines TRBV6-1 with TRBJ1-6; D possibly corresponds to TRBD1 (6 bases). Germline values: CDR1 MNHNS, CDR2 SASEGT. The CDR3 covers 14 residues. The ends were cut back, 5 bases at V and 7 bases at J, with 12 bases in the middle. The CDR3: CASSLQGGNSPLHF. The CDR3 nucleotides read TGTGCCAGCAGTTTACAGGGAGGGAATTCACCCCTCCACTTT.

This chain links TRBV25-1 with TRBJ2-1; 9 nucleotides match TRBD2. The V and J ends lost 5 bases and 6 bases, in that order; junction bases with no gene match: 5. Germline V CDR1 and CDR2: MGHDK, SYGVNS. This CDR3 has 14 amino acids. CDR3 loop: CASSLGLALNEQFF. The CDR3 nucleotides are TGTGCCAGCAGTTTGGGACTAGCTCTCAATGAGCAGTTCTTC.

The chain has TRBV28 and TRBJ1-1; maybe TRBD1 (6 bases). Per germline, CDR1 MDHEN and CDR2 SYDVKM. V shed 2 bases and J shed 8 bases, with 12 bases lying between them. The CDR3 covers 13 residues. The CDR3 loop reads CASSLTVGGEAFF. The DNA for the CDR3 is TGTGCCAGCAGTTTAACTGTAGGGGGAGAAGCTTTCTTT.

The J gene is TRBJ2-1, the V gene TRBV6-6, with 7 nucleotides matching TRBD1. After removal of 6 bases from V and 0 bases from J, the junction contained 8 bases not matched to a gene. The CDR3 is 16 residues long. The germline V gene encodes CDR1 MNHNY and CDR2 SVGAGI (reference sequence). The CDR3 DNA reads as TGTGCCAGCAGCAACCTGGGACAGAGCTCCTACAATGAGCAGTTCTTC. This codes for CASSNLGQSSYNEQFF.

V gene TRBV6-5 combines with J gene TRBJ2-7; D is unclear. This CDR3 has 14 residues. Trimming stripped 6 bases from V and 0 bases from J, with 12 bases between. Germline CDR1 and CDR2: MNHEY and SVGAGI. Written as DNA, the CDR3 is TGTGCCAGCAGACAAGGAAGGTCCTCCTACGAGCAGTACTTC. As protein: CASRQGRSSYEQYF.

J is TRBJ2-1 and V is TRBV15; D is uncertain. V dropped 0 bases and J dropped 9 bases, with 12 bases sitting between them. CDR1 and CDR2 (germline): LNHNV, YYDKDF (reference sequence). There are 14 residues in the CDR3. The CDR3 sequence: CATSRDSMAGEQFF. Here the CDR3 DNA reads TGTGCCACCAGCAGAGATTCTATGGCCGGTGAGCAGTTCTTC.

The gene calls are TRBV7-6 and TRBJ1-6; TRBD1 aligns across 7 bases. This CDR3 is 16 amino acids long. CDR1 is SGHVS and CDR2 is FNYEAQ in the germline V gene. V dropped 5 bases and J dropped 6; count of bases not matched to a gene: 10. CDR3 protein: CASSPRSRGGNSPLHF. CDR3 DNA: TGTGCCAGCAGCCCGAGGAGCAGGGGGGGTAATTCACCCCTCCACTTT.